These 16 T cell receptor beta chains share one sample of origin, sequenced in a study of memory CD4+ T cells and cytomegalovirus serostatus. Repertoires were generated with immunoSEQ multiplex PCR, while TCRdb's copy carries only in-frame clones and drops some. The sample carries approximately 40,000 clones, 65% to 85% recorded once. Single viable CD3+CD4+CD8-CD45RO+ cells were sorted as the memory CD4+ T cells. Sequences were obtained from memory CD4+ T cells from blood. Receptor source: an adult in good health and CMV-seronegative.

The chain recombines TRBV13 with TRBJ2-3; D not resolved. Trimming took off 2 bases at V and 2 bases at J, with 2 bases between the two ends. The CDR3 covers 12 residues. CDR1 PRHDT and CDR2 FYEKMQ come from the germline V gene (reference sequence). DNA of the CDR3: TGTGCCAGCAGCTTAAACACAGATACGCAGTATTTT. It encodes CASSLNTDTQYF.

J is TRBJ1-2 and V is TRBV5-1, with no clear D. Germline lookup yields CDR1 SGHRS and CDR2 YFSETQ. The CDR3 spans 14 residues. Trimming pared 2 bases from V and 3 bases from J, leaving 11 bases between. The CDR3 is CASSFSGNDYGYTF. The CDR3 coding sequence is TGCGCCAGCAGCTTCTCGGGGAACGACTATGGCTACACCTTC.

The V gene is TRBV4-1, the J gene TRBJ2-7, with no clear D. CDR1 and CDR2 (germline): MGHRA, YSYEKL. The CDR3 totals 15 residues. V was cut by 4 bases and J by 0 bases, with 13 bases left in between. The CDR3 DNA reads TGCGCCAGCAGCCCGCCGGGCTCCCGCTCCTACGAGCAGTACTTC. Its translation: CASSPPGSRSYEQYF.

CDR3 in DNA: TGTGCCAGCAGCTTCGATAGCTCCTACAATGAGCAGTTCTTC. Encoded protein: CASSFDSSYNEQFF. V and J are TRBV5-5 and TRBJ2-1; D unclear. Germline values: CDR1 SGHKS, CDR2 YYEKEE (reference sequence). There are 14 residues in the CDR3. The V end was cut by 2 bases, the J end by 0 bases, with 6 bases between.

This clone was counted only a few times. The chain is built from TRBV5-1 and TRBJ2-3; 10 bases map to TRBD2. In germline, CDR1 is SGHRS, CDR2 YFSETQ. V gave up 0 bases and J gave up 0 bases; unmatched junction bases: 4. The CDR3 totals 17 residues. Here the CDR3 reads CASSLVRLAGSTDTQYF. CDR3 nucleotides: TGCGCCAGCAGCTTGGTAAGACTAGCGGGTAGCACAGATACGCAGTATTTT.

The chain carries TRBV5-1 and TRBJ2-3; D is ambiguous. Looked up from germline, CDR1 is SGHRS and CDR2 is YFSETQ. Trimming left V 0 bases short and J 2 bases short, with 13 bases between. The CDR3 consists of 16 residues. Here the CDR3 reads CASSLEVGLNTDTQYF. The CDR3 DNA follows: TGCGCCAGCAGCTTGGAGGTTGGCTTGAACACAGATACGCAGTATTTT.

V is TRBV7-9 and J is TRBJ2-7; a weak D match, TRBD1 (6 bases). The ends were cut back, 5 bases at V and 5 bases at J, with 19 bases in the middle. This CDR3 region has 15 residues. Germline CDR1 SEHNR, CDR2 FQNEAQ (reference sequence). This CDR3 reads CASSRGGSGYHEQYF. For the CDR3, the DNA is TGTGCCAGCAGCCGAGGGGGTTCAGGATACCACGAGCAGTACTTC.

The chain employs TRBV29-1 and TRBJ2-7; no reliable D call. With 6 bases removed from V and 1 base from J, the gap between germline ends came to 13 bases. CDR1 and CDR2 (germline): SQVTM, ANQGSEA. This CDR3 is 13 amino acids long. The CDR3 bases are TGCAGCGTCTTTTCCAGCAAATCCTACGAGCAGTACTTC. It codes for CSVFSSKSYEQYF.

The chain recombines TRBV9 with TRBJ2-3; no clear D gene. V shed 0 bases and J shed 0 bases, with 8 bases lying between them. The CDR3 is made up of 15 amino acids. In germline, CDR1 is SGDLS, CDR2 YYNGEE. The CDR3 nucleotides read TGTGCCAGCAGCGTAGGATCCCGTAGCACAGATACGCAGTATTTT. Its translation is CASSVGSRSTDTQYF.

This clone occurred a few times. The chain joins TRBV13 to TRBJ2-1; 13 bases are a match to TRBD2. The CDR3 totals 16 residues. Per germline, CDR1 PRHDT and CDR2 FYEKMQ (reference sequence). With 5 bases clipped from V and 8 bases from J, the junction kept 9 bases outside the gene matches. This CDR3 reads CASSAYTSGGADEQFF. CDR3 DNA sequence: TGTGCCAGCAGCGCCTACACTAGCGGGGGGGCCGATGAGCAGTTCTTC.

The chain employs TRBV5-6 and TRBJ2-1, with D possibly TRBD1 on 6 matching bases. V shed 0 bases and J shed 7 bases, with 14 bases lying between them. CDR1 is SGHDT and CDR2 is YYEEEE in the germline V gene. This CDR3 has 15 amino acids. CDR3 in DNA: TGTGCCAGCAGCTTGGAAGGGGGTAATGGGAATGAGCAGTTCTTC. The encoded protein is CASSLEGGNGNEQFF.

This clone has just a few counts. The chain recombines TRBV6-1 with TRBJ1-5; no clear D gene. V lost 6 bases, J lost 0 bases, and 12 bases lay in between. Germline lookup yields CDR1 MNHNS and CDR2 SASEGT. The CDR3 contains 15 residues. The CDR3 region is CASREQSISNQPQHF. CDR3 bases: TGTGCCAGCAGGGAACAGTCAATTAGCAATCAGCCCCAGCATTTT.

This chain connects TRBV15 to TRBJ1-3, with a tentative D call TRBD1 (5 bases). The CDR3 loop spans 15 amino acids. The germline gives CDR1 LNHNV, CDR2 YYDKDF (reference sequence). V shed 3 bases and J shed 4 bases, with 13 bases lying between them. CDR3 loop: CATSRGRDLGNTIYF. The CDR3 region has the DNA TGTGCCACCAGCAGGGGACGGGACCTCGGAAACACCATATATTTT.

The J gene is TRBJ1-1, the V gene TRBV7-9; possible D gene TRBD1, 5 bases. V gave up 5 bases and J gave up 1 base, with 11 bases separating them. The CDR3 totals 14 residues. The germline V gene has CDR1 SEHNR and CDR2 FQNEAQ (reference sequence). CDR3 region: CASSLGGANTEAFF. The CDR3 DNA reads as TGTGCCAGCAGCCTAGGCGGGGCGAACACTGAAGCTTTCTTT.

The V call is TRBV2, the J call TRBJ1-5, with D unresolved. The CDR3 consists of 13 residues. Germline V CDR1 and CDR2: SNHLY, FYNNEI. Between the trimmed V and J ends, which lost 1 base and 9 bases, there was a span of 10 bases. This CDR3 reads CASSEGLWGPQHF. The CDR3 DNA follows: TGTGCCAGCAGTGAAGGCTTATGGGGGCCCCAGCATTTT.

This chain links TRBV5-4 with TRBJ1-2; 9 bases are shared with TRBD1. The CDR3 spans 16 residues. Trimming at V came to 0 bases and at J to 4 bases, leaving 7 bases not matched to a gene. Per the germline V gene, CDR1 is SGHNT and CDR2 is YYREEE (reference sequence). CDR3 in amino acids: CASSLDRTGEVYGYTF. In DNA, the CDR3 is TGTGCCAGCAGCTTGGATCGGACAGGGGAGGTCTATGGCTACACCTTC.